Below, 25 T cell receptor beta chains from the same sample are listed, as sequenced in a study of human T cells and chemical hapten exposure. Time point here: patch test 2, 6 weeks after DPC sensitization. Treatment specified: therapeutic diphenylcyclopropenone sensitization with weekly scalp DPC. The authors' total RNA extraction used unfractionated whole blood. TCRdb reanalysed the RACE reads using MiXCR and keeps one entry per CDR3 protein. Altogether 35,000 to 50,000 distinct CDR3 sequences are present, approximately 10% being singletons, with the ten largest covering more than 13%. The sample consisted of whole blood, taken in connection with sensitization to the hapten diphenylcyclopropenone (DPC). The receptors come from a woman in her twenties or thirties with alopecia areata. Some clones in this sample may be carry-over from other donors' samples.

This chain joins TRBV6-7 and TRBJ1-6, with D perhaps TRBD1 (6 bases). TRBV6-7 is assigned to the ORF class and has an uncertain function. CDR3 size: 18 residues. Trimming cost V 2 bases and J 10 bases, with 24 bases left between them. The CDR3 protein is CASSYAATADSFVSPLHF. CDR3 bases: TGTGCCAGCAGTTACGCCGCCACCGCGGACAGTTTTGTCTCACCCCTCCACTTT.

The genes are TRBV5-5 and TRBJ2-5; no clear D gene. Per the germline V gene, CDR1 is SGHKS and CDR2 is YYEKEE (reference sequence). Trimming cost V 6 bases and J 2 bases, with 17 bases left between them. This CDR3 comprises 15 residues. CDR3 bases: TGTGCCAGCACCCGGTACGGATTAGAACAAGAGACCCAGTACTTC. This translates into CASTRYGLEQETQYF.

This clonotype was detected a few times. This sequence joins TRBV21-1 and TRBJ2-5; the D call TRBD1 from the table was never checked on the DNA. TRBV21-1 is assigned pseudogene status. This CDR3 has 15 amino acids. The CDR3 region has the DNA TGTGCCAGCAGCCCAAGGGGGCAGTTCCAAGAGACCCAGTACTTC. It codes for CASSPRGQFQETQYF.

This clonotype was counted a few times. V is TRBV7-2 and J is TRBJ2-7, with D unclear. Trimming left V 5 bases short and J 3 bases short, with 14 bases between. Germline CDR1 is SGHTA and CDR2 is FQGNSA. This CDR3 has 14 residues. DNA of the CDR3: TGTGCCAGCAGCCACTCTTTCGTGAACTACGAGCAGTACTTC. Amino acids: CASSHSFVNYEQYF. The full variable domain, with the rest looked up from reference TRBV7-2 and TRBJ2-7, is GAGVSQSPSNKVTEKGKDVELRCDPISGHTALYWYRQSLGQGLEFLIYFQGNSAPDKSGLPSDRFSAERTGGSVSTLTIQRTQQEDSAVYLCASSHSFVNYEQYFGPGTRLTVT.

CDR3 coding DNA: TGCAGTGCTAGTCTTGTTATCACAGATACGCAGTATTTT. It translates to CSASLVITDTQYF. The rearrangement links TRBV20-1 to TRBJ2-3; D gene uncertain. In germline, CDR1 is DFQATT, CDR2 SNEGSKA (reference sequence). V dropped 3 bases and J dropped 2 bases, with 9 bases sitting between them. This CDR3 has 13 amino acids.

This clonotype was seen at least ten times. CDR3 sequence: CSSRDPPTEAFF. CDR3 nucleotide sequence: TGCAGTAGCCGGGATCCCCCCACTGAAGCTTTCTTT. This chain uses TRBV20-1 with TRBJ1-1; D gene unclear. CDR3 length: 12 residues. Germline lookup yields CDR1 DFQATT and CDR2 SNEGSKA (reference sequence). V was cut by 8 bases and J by 4 bases, with 14 bases left in between.

Comments on this clonotype: It may be a read error: a sequence one base away is much more abundant. This sequence joins TRBV7-3 and TRBJ1-1; D might be TRBD1 (5 bases). The CDR3 totals 17 residues. Germline V gene sequence: CDR1 SGHTA, CDR2 FQGTGA. The V end was cut by 0 bases, the J end by 8 bases, with 22 bases between. The CDR3 coding sequence is TGTGCCAGCAGCTTAACCTCCGATAGGTGGAGGGGAGTAGAAGCTTTCTTT. This translates into CASSLTSDRWRGVEAFF.

The sample holds a few counts of this clonotype. The chain links TRBV5-1 to TRBJ2-5; a possible D gene is TRBD1 (7 bases). The germline V gene has CDR1 SGHRS and CDR2 YFSETQ. V was shortened by 6 bases and J by 3 bases, with 18 bases between the two germline ends. The CDR3 loop spans 15 amino acids. CDR3 protein: CASNLWLRGEETQYF. CDR3 nucleotide sequence: TGCGCCAGCAACCTCTGGCTCAGGGGGGAAGAGACCCAGTACTTC.

This clonotype was picked up many times. The rearrangement uses TRBV5-1 and TRBJ2-3, with D perhaps matching TRBD1 (6 bases). The ends were cut back, 2 bases at V and 0 bases at J, with 19 bases in the middle. Germline assignment: CDR1 SGHRS and CDR2 YFSETQ. CDR3 length equals 18 residues. The CDR3 spells CASSFSGQRLTSTDTQYF. The CDR3 DNA reads as TGCGCCAGCAGCTTTAGTGGACAGCGACTCACTAGCACAGATACGCAGTATTTT.

The CDR3 nucleotides read TGTGCCACCAAGCCCCTCGGAAACACCATATATTTT. Translated: CATKPLGNTIYF. This chain links TRBV12-3 or TRBV12-4 with TRBJ1-3, with D unclear. Between the trimmed V and J ends, which lost 10 bases and 4 bases, there was a span of 11 bases. This CDR3 comprises 12 residues.

This clonotype was seen a few times. The V call is TRBV20-1, the J call TRBJ1-5; maybe TRBD1 (6 bases). The V gene lost 6 bases and the J gene lost 4 bases, with 13 bases spanning the gap. The CDR3 has 13 residues. CDR1 and CDR2 from the germline V gene are DFQATT and SNEGSKA (reference sequence). The CDR3 is CSAYGGGNQPQHF. The CDR3 DNA reads TGCAGTGCCTACGGGGGCGGGAATCAGCCCCAGCATTTT.

The rearrangement joins TRBV7-6 to TRBJ2-5; D not certain. There are 14 residues in the CDR3. Germline V gives CDR1 SGHVS, CDR2 FNYEAQ. Trimming pared 2 bases from V and 4 bases from J, leaving 11 bases between. CDR3 nucleotide sequence: TGTGCCAGCAGCTTAAGCTACAACGGAGAGACCCAGTACTTC. Protein sequence: CASSLSYNGETQYF. Full variable domain (outside the CDR3, taken from reference TRBV7-6 and TRBJ2-5): GAGVSQSPRYKVTKRGQDVALRCDPISGHVSLYWYRQALGQGPEFLTYFNYEAQQDKSGLPNDRFSAERPEGSISTLTIQRTEQRDSAMYRCASSLSYNGETQYFGPGTRLLVL.

This clonotype was recorded at least ten times. This chain uses TRBV5-1 with TRBJ1-1; D gene ambiguous. Germline V lookup: CDR1 SGHRS, CDR2 YFSETQ. V lost 1 base to trimming and J lost 11 bases, with 18 bases between them. This CDR3 has 14 residues. CDR3 coding DNA: TGCGCCAGCAGCTTGTTCCAGACTACTGAAGGGGCTTTCTTT. The encoded protein is CASSLFQTTEGAFF.

This clonotype was seen repeatedly, ten times or more. The CDR3: CASSATTGARGYTF. CDR3 bases: TGTGCCAGCAGTGCGACGACAGGGGCGAGGGGCTACACCTTC. The V and J genes are TRBV6-1 and TRBJ1-2; 8 bases fit TRBD1. This CDR3 spans 14 amino acids. V lost 4 bases, J lost 8 bases, and 9 bases stayed unmatched. Germline CDR1 reads MNHNS; CDR2 reads SASEGT.

This clonotype was picked up many times. The V call is TRBV2, the J call TRBJ1-6; D is uncertain. The germline CDR1 and CDR2 sequences are SNHLY and FYNNEI. The V gene lost 6 bases and the J gene lost 6 bases, with 12 bases spanning the gap. The CDR3 covers 14 residues. Written as DNA, the CDR3 is TGTGCCAGCAGAGATGGGATAGGTAATTCACCCCTCCACTTT. This encodes CASRDGIGNSPLHF. Together with reference TRBV2 and TRBJ1-6, the CDR3 gives the full variable domain: EPEVTQTPSHQVTQMGQEVILRCVPISNHLYFYWYRQILGQKVEFLVSFYNNEISEKSEIFDDQFSVERPDGSNFTLKIRSTKLEDSAMYFCASRDGIGNSPLHFGNGTRLTVT.

This clonotype was detected ten times or more. The chain carries TRBV6-1 and TRBJ1-1; D unclear. This CDR3 comprises 12 residues. Germline assignment: CDR1 MNHNS and CDR2 SASEGT. Trimming removed 6 bases at V and 4 bases at J, with 9 bases between. Here the CDR3 reads CASRLFSTEAFF. DNA of the CDR3: TGTGCCAGCAGACTCTTTTCCACTGAAGCTTTCTTT.

This clonotype came up a few times. The chain combines TRBV19 with TRBJ2-1; D is undetermined. Germline V gene lookup returns CDR1 LNHDA and CDR2 SQIVND (reference sequence). CDR3 size: 13 residues. Between the trimmed V and J ends, which lost 6 bases and 10 bases, there was a span of 16 bases. The CDR3 DNA follows: TGTGCCAGTAGCTTCTCTTTGCGGCGGGAGCAGTTCTTC. Translating it yields CASSFSLRREQFF.

The rearrangement uses TRBV7-9 and TRBJ2-7; 7 bases agree with TRBD1. Germline CDR1 is SEHNR and CDR2 is FQNEAQ (reference sequence). The ends lost 1 base at V and 6 bases at J; junction bases unmatched: 9. The CDR3 sequence is 15 residues long. The CDR3 protein is CASSLGTGLVGEQYF. The CDR3 DNA is TGTGCCAGCAGCTTAGGGACAGGACTGGTGGGCGAGCAGTACTTC.

This clonotype was observed a few times. CDR3: CASRRGWGAFF. In DNA form, the CDR3 reads TGTGCCAGCAGACGGGGGTGGGGAGCTTTCTTT. This chain links TRBV6-2 or TRBV6-3 with TRBJ1-1; a possible D gene is TRBD1 (5 bases). V was cut by 6 bases and J by 10 bases, with 12 bases left in between. The CDR3 totals 11 residues. Germline CDR1 is MNHEY and CDR2 is SVGEGT.

A few counts support this clonotype. This rearrangement joins TRBV29-1 to TRBJ2-3; D assignment may be TRBD1 or TRBD2 (6 bases each). V was trimmed by 0 bases and J by 0 bases, leaving 10 bases between them. The germline V gene encodes CDR1 SQVTM and CDR2 ANQGSEA. This CDR3 is 15 amino acids long. The CDR3 region is CSVEDGGGSTDTQYF. The CDR3 DNA follows: TGCAGCGTTGAAGATGGAGGGGGAAGCACAGATACGCAGTATTTT.

This clonotype was seen many times. V and J are TRBV6-6 and TRBJ2-2; TRBD1 matches 12 bases. The V gene's germline CDR1 is MNHNY and CDR2 SVGAGI (reference sequence). The V gene end was trimmed by 9 bases and the J gene end by 2 bases; junction bases not matched to a gene: 13. The CDR3 has 18 residues. The CDR3: CASGFFFGTGGNTGELFF. CDR3 sequence (DNA): TGTGCCAGTGGGTTTTTTTTTGGGACAGGGGGCAACACCGGGGAGCTGTTTTTT.

The table lists this clonotype with many counts. The J gene is TRBJ2-6, the V gene TRBV10-1, with 9 positions matching TRBD1. Germline CDR1 is WNHNN and CDR2 is SYGVQD (reference sequence). Trimming at V came to 3 bases and at J to 2 bases, leaving 5 bases not matched to a gene. The CDR3 is made up of 17 amino acids. CDR3 residues: CASSEGGQGPGANVLTF. The CDR3 DNA is TGCGCCAGCAGTGAAGGGGGACAGGGTCCTGGGGCCAACGTCCTGACTTTC.

This clonotype has just a few counts. This chain links TRBV5-5 with TRBJ2-2; D may correspond to TRBD1 or TRBD2 (6 bases each). V was shortened by 0 bases and J by 6 bases, with 18 bases between the two germline ends. This CDR3 region has 17 residues. The germline V gene encodes CDR1 SGHKS and CDR2 YYEKEE (reference sequence). The CDR3 DNA sequence: TGTGCCAGCAGCTTGGAACTTTTGGGGGGCGCGTCCGGGGAGCTGTTTTTT. It codes for CASSLELLGGASGELFF.

The V call is TRBV29-1, the J call TRBJ2-5, with D tentatively TRBD1 (5 bases). The CDR3 is made up of 13 amino acids. Between the trimmed V and J ends, which lost 4 bases and 4 bases, there was a span of 13 bases. Germline CDR1 is SQVTM and CDR2 is ANQGSEA. DNA of the CDR3: TGCAGCGTTGGGGTCAGGGTGGCAGAGACCCAGTACTTC. Its protein is CSVGVRVAETQYF. Variable domain in full (rest from reference TRBV29-1 and TRBJ2-5): SAVISQKPSRDICQRGTSLTIQCQVDSQVTMMFWYRQQPGQSLTLIATANQGSEATYESGFVIDKFPISRPNLTFSTLTVSNMSPEDSSIYLCSVGVRVAETQYFGPGTRLLVL.

V is TRBV2 and J is TRBJ2-1; D may match TRBD1 or TRBD2 (5 bases each). Germline V CDR1 and CDR2: SNHLY, FYNNEI. This CDR3 is built from 16 residues. V lost 0 bases, J lost 2 bases, and 11 bases lay in between. CDR3 coding DNA: TGTGCCAGCAGTGAAGCCAGGGACCCCACCTACAATGAGCAGTTCTTC. As protein: CASSEARDPTYNEQFF.